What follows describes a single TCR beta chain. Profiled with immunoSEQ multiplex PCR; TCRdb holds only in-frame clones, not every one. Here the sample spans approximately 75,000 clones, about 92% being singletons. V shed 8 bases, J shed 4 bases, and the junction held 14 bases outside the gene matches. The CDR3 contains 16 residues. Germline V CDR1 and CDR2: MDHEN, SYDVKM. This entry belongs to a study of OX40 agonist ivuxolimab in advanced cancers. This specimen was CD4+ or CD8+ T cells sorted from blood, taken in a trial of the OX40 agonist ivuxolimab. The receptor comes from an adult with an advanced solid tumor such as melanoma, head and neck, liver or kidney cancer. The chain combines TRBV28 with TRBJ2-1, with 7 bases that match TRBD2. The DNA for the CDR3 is TGTGCCAGCGCCCCGGGTCGGCTAGCGGTATACAATGAGCAGTTCTTC. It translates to CASAPGRLAVYNEQFF.